This TCR beta chain was sequenced in a study of blood T cells in healthy people across ages. About the research overall: About one barcoded beta molecule per two T cells came from capture by template switching.

V lost 2 bases, J lost 1 base, and 15 bases lay in between. Germline loops: CDR1 DFQATT, CDR2 SNEGSKA (reference sequence). This CDR3 spans 15 amino acids. Total RNA extraction produced at least 5 micrograms (per sample) for the study. Study conclusions and caveats: TCR beta diversity, measured per million T cells, fell in a roughly linear way with age.

Together with a sample-barcoded 5' primer, a J-beta primer mix was included in a second PCR lasting roughly 6 to 12 cycles. Through a template-switch adaptor with 12 random nucleotides, each cDNA molecule received a tag. TCRdb itself ran the 5' RACE reads through MiXCR, one entry per CDR3 protein. The sample holds around 1,000,000 distinct CDR3 sequences, about two fifths seen once. On this clonotype itself: Its antigen is undetermined. Given a much more abundant clone one base away, this may be a read error.

The chain is built from TRBV20-1 and TRBJ2-7; possibly TRBD1 or TRBD2 for D (5 bases each). Material: blood. This sequence was found in a man younger than 30 in good health. This CDR3 is CSARIPGARSYEQYF. DNA for the CDR3: TGCAGTGCTAGAATACCCGGGGCGAGATCCTACGAGCAGTACTTC.